A selection of T cell receptor beta chains follows, all from one sample in a study of PD-1 blockade in classical Hodgkin lymphoma. Profiled with immunoSEQ multiplex PCR; TCRdb holds only in-frame clones, not every one. Of approximately 19,000 clones listed, 75% to 85% are singletons. Sequenced material: peripheral blood mononuclear cells (PBMCs), taken before the second cycle of nivolumab. Every receptor here comes from a human donor with classical Hodgkin lymphoma. CDR3s include the opening cysteine and the closing phenylalanine or tryptophan. A D gene is named only where the DNA matches it firmly. The size entry is marked missing in some rows and otherwise reads once, few, many or a size class.

d_gene | j_gene | len | abundance | v_gene | CDR3nt | CDR3aa
NA | TRBJ1-1 | 15 | few | TRBV11-2 | TGTGCCAGCAGCTTAGATTACGCGGTGAACACTGAAGCTTTCTTT | CASSLDYAVNTEAFF
NA | TRBJ1-2 | 16 | NA | TRBV27 | TGTGCCAGCGGCCCCTCCCACCCGGGCCGGCATTGGGGCTACACCTTC | CASGPSHPGRHWGYTF
TRBD1 | TRBJ2-3 | 16 | NA | TRBV7-8 | TGTGCCAGCAGAAAATCCCGGGACAGCCGCACAGATACGCAGTATTTT | CASRKSRDSRTDTQYF
NA | TRBJ1-4 | 14 | NA | TRBV10-3 | TGTGCCATCAGTGAGGGAGACACCAATGAAAAACTGTTTTTT | CAISEGDTNEKLFF
NA | TRBJ2-4 | 16 | NA | TRBV5-1 | TGCGCCAGCAGCTTACGGGGAGTGGGTGCCAAAAACATTCAGTACTTC | CASSLRGVGAKNIQYF
NA | TRBJ2-5 | 14 | NA | TRBV18 | TGTGCCAGCTCACCACCGGAGCGAACGGAGACCCAGTACTTC | CASSPPERTETQYF
NA | TRBJ2-7 | 15 | NA | TRBV27 | TGTGCCAGCAGTTTATCCGTGGGAGCCTCCTACGAGCAGTACTTC | CASSLSVGASYEQYF
NA | TRBJ1-1 | 15 | NA | TRBV18 | TGTGCCAGCTCACCACTAGGGACCATGAACACTGAAGCTTTCTTT | CASSPLGTMNTEAFF
NA | TRBJ2-2 | 14 | NA | TRBV29-1 | TGCAGCGTGGGGGCGTCTTCGAACACCGGGGAGCTGTTTTTT | CSVGASSNTGELFF
NA | TRBJ1-3 | 17 | few | TRBV28 | TGTGCCAGCAGTCCTACCTTTGGTTTAGGCCGGAGGAACACCATATATTTT | CASSPTFGLGRRNTIYF
TRBD1 | TRBJ1-5 | 12 | NA | TRBV6-6 | TGTGCCAGCGGGACAGGGAACCAGCCCCAGCATTTT | CASGTGNQPQHF
TRBD1 | TRBJ1-4 | 14 | NA | TRBV14 | TGTGCCAGCAGCCCCAGGGGGCCGAATGAAAAACTGTTTTTT | CASSPRGPNEKLFF
NA | TRBJ2-3 | 16 | once | TRBV5-6 | TGTGCCAGCAGCTTGATTAGGCTAGCGAGCACAGATACGCAGTATTTT | CASSLIRLASTDTQYF
TRBD2 | TRBJ2-3 | 16 | NA | TRBV7-6 | TGTGCCAGCAGCTTAGTGAGCGGGGGGCCGGGAGATACGCAGTATTTT | CASSLVSGGPGDTQYF
NA | TRBJ1-3 | 13 | NA | TRBV7-9 | TGTGCCAGCAATAAGGGCTCTGGAAACACCATATATTTT | CASNKGSGNTIYF
TRBD1 | TRBJ1-2 | 13 | NA | TRBV7-9 | TGTGCCAGCAGCCTTACAGGGGACTATGGCTACACCTTC | CASSLTGDYGYTF
TRBD1 | TRBJ2-1 | 19 | NA | TRBV27 | TGTGCCAGCAGTTTGCGTCCGCCCCAGACAGGGGGCTTTTGGTATGAGCAGTTCTTC | CASSLRPPQTGGFWYEQFF